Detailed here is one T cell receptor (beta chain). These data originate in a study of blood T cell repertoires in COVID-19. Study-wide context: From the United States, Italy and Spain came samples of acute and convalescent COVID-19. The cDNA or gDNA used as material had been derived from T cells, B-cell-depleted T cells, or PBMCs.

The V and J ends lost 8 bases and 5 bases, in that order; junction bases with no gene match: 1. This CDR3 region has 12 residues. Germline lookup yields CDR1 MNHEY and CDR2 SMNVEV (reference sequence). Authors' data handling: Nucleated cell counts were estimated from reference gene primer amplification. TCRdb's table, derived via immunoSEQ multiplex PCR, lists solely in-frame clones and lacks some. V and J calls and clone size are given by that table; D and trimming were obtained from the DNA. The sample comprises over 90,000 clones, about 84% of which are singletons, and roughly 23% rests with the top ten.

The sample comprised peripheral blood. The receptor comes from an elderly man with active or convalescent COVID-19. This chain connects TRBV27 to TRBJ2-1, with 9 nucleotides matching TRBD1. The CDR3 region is CASRQGDNEQFF. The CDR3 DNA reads TGTGCCAGCCGACAGGGGGACAATGAGCAGTTCTTC.